The clone carrying this T cell receptor beta chain was counted at least ten times. CDR1 and CDR2 (germline): SGHNT, YENEEA. Trimming removed 0 bases from V and 3 bases from J; junction bases left unmatched: 4. CDR3 length: 15 amino acids. Each sample yielded at least 6 million isolated PBMCs. This sample is part of a study of blood T cells in healthy people across ages. Primed by a sample-barcoded 5' primer and a J-beta primer mix, a second PCR proceeded for about 6 to 12 cycles. Each cDNA molecule was tagged by a template-switch adaptor with 12 random nucleotides. TCRdb used MiXCR to reprocess the 5' RACE reads, holding one entry per CDR3 protein. The data show some 1.5 million distinct CDR3 sequences, roughly 28% seen once.

This sequence was found in a woman aged 25 to 39 in good health. Sequenced: blood. The chain uses TRBV11-3 and TRBJ2-7; 8 nucleotides agree with TRBD1. CDR3 bases: TGTGCCAGCAGCTTAGACAGGGGGCGCGACTACGAGCAGTACTTC. Encoded protein: CASSLDRGRDYEQYF.